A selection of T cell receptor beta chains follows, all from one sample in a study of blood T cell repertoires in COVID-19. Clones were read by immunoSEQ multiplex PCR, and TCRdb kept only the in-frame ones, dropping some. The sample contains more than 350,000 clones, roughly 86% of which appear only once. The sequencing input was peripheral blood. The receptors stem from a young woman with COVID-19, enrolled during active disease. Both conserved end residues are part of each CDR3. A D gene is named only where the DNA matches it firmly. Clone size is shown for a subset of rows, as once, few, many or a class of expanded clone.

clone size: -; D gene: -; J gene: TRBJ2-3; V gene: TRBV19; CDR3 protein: CASSNGLLSTDTQYF; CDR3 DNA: TGTGCCAGTAGCAATGGACTGCTTAGCACAGATACGCAGTATTTT
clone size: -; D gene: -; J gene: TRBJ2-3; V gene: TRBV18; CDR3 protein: CASSPRGDTQYF; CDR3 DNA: TGTGCCAGCTCACCTCGGGGAGATACGCAGTATTTT
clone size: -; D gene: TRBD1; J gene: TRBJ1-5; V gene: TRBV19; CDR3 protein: CASSIGWGQSNQPQHF; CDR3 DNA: TGTGCCAGTAGTATAGGGTGGGGACAGAGCAATCAGCCCCAGCATTTT
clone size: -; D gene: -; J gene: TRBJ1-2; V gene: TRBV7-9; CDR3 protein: CASSRGDGDFYGYTF; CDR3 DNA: TGTGCCAGCAGCAGAGGGGACGGGGACTTTTATGGCTACACCTTC
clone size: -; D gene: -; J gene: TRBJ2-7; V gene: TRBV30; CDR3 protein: CAWSLQRSLYEQYF; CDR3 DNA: TGTGCCTGGAGTCTCCAGCGGTCCTTATACGAGCAGTACTTC
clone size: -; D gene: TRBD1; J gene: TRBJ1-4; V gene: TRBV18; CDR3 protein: CASSPGTGDPGNEKLFF; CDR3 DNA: TGTGCCAGCTCACCCGGGACAGGGGACCCTGGTAATGAAAAACTGTTTTTT
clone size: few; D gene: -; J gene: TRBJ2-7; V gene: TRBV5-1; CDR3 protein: CASSLRPGAGLEQYF; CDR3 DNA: TGCGCCAGCAGCTTGAGACCAGGGGCCGGGCTCGAGCAGTACTTC
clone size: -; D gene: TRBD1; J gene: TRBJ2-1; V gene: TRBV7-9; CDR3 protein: CASSLPGQSNEQFF; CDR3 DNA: TGTGCCAGCAGCTTACCGGGACAGAGCAATGAGCAGTTCTTC
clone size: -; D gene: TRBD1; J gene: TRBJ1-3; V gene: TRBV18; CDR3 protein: CASTYRGSSGNTIYF; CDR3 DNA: TGTGCCAGCACCTACAGGGGAAGCTCTGGAAACACCATATATTTT
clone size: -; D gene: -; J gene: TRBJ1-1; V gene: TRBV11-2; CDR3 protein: CASSLDLGGFGEAFF; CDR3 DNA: TGTGCCAGCAGCTTAGATCTAGGAGGGTTTGGTGAAGCTTTCTTT
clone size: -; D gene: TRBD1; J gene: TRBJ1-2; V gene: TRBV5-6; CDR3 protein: CASSQLDRGHGGYTF; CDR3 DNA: TGTGCCAGCAGCCAGCTCGACAGGGGGCATGGGGGCTACACCTTC
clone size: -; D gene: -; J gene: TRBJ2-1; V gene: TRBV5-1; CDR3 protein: CASSSSGPSYNEQFF; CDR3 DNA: TGCGCCAGCAGCTCAAGCGGGCCCTCCTACAATGAGCAGTTCTTC
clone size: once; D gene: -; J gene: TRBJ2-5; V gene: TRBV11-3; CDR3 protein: CASSLTGRGETQYF; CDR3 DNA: TGTGCCAGCAGCTTAACAGGGAGAGGAGAGACCCAGTACTTC
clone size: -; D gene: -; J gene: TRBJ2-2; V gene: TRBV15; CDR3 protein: CATSRFRGGELFF; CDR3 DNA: TGTGCCACCAGCAGATTTCGGGGCGGGGAGCTGTTTTTT
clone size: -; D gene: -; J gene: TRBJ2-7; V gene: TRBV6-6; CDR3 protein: CASSYGQYEQYF; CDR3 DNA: TGTGCCAGCAGTTACGGGCAGTACGAGCAGTACTTC
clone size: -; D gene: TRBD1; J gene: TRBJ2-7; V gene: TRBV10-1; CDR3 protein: CASRTDRGKYSYEQYF; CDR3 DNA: TGCGCCAGCAGGACGGACAGGGGAAAATACTCCTACGAGCAGTACTTC
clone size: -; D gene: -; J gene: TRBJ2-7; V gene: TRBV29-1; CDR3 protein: CSAVANSYEQYF; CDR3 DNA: TGCAGCGCAGTAGCTAACTCCTACGAGCAGTACTTC
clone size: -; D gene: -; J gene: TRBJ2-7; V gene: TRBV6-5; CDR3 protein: CASAPSVYEQYF; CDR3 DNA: TGTGCCAGTGCCCCCAGTGTCTACGAGCAGTACTTC
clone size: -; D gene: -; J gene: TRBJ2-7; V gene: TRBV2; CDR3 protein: CASSDVGHPGAYEQYF; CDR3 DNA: TGTGCCAGCAGTGATGTAGGACACCCGGGTGCCTACGAGCAGTACTTC
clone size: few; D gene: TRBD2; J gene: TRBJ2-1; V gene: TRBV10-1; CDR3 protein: CASSDPVGGSVDEQFF; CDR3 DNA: TGCGCCAGCAGTGACCCCGTGGGCGGGAGCGTGGATGAGCAGTTCTTC
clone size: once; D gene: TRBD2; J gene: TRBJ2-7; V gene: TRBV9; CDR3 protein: CASSLRLAGGLYEQYF; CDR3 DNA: TGTGCCAGCAGCTTAAGACTAGCGGGAGGACTCTACGAGCAGTACTTC
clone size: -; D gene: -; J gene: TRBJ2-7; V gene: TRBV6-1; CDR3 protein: CASSERTDSYEQYF; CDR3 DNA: TGTGCCAGCAGTGAACGAACAGACTCCTACGAGCAGTACTTC
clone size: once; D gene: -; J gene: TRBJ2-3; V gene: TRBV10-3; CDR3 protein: CAISGGVADTQYF; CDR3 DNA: TGTGCCATCAGTGGGGGGGTTGCAGATACGCAGTATTTT
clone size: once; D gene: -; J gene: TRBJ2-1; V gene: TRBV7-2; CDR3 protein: CASSLSHEQFF; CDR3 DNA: TGTGCCAGCAGCTTAAGCCATGAGCAGTTCTTC
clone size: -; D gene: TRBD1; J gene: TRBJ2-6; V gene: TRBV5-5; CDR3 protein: CASSPGTARGANVLTF; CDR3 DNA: TGTGCCAGCAGCCCTGGGACAGCACGGGGGGCCAACGTCCTGACTTTC
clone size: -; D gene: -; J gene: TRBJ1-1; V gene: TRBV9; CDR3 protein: CASSVDTATEWGNTEAFF; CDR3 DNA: TGTGCCAGCAGCGTAGACACTGCGACAGAATGGGGGAACACTGAAGCTTTCTTT
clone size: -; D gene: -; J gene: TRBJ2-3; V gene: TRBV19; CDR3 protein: CASSMRGGGTDTQYF; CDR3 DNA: TGTGCCAGTAGTATGAGGGGAGGCGGCACAGATACGCAGTATTTT
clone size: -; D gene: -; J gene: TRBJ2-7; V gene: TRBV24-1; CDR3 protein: CATSSGYNSYEQYF; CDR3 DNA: TGTGCCACCAGCTCAGGATATAACTCCTACGAGCAGTACTTC
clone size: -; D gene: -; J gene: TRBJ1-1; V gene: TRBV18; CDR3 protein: CASSLTLQVNTEAFF; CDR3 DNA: TGTGCCAGCTCACTTACGCTACAGGTGAACACTGAAGCTTTCTTT
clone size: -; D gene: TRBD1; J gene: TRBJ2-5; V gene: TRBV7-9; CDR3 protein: CASRKDRVETQYF; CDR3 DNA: TGTGCCAGCAGAAAGGACAGGGTAGAGACCCAGTACTTC
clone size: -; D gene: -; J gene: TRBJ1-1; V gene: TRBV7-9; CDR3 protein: CASSTTRDTEAFF; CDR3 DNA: TGTGCCAGCAGCACGACGAGGGACACTGAAGCTTTCTTT
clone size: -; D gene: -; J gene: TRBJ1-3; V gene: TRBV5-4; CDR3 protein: CASSPGGGFSGNTIYF; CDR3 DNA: TGTGCCAGCAGCCCGGGGGGGGGATTCTCTGGAAACACCATATATTTT